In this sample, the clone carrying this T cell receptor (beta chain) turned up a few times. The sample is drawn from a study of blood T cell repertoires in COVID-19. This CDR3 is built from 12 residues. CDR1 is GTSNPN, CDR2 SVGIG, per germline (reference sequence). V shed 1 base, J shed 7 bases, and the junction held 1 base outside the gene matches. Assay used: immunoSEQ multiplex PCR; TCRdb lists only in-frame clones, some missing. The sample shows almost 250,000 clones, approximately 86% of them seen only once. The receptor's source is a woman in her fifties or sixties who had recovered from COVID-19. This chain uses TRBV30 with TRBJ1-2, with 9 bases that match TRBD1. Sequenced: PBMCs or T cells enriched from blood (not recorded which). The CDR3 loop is CAWSGDRVGYTF. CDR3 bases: TGTGCCTGGAGTGGGGACAGGGTTGGCTACACCTTC. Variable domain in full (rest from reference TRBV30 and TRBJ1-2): SQTIHQWPATLVQPVGSPLSLECTVEGTSNPNLYWYRQAAGRGLQLLFYSVGIGQISSEVPQNLSASRPQDRQFILSSKKLLLSDSGFYLCAWSGDRVGYTFGSGTRLTVV.